This note documents a single TCR beta chain sequence. This specimen belongs to a study of blood T cell repertoires in COVID-19. Study-wide context: Some COVID-19 samples were acute and others convalescent; all came from the United States, Italy and Spain. From T cells, B-cell-depleted T cells, or PBMCs came the material, which was cDNA or gDNA.

The cohort comprised adults aged 18 to 89 years residing in about two dozen US areas. Cohort assignment relied on participant-reported clinical history. Data came from immunoSEQ multiplex PCR; TCRdb stores just in-frame clones and leaves some out. The sample records 340,000 or so clones, 80% to 90% being singletons. Germline V gene data show CDR1 as LNHNV and CDR2 as YYDKDF (reference sequence). V shed 1 base and J shed 3 bases, with 10 bases lying between them. The CDR3 covers 16 residues. The chain employs TRBV15 and TRBJ2-6; D not resolved. Sequenced sample: PBMCs or T cells enriched from blood (not recorded which). This receptor was taken from a woman in her forties with acute COVID-19. The DNA of the CDR3 is TGTGCCACCAGCAGAGTCCCCACTCGTGGGGCCAACGTCCTGACTTTC. Encoded protein: CATSRVPTRGANVLTF.